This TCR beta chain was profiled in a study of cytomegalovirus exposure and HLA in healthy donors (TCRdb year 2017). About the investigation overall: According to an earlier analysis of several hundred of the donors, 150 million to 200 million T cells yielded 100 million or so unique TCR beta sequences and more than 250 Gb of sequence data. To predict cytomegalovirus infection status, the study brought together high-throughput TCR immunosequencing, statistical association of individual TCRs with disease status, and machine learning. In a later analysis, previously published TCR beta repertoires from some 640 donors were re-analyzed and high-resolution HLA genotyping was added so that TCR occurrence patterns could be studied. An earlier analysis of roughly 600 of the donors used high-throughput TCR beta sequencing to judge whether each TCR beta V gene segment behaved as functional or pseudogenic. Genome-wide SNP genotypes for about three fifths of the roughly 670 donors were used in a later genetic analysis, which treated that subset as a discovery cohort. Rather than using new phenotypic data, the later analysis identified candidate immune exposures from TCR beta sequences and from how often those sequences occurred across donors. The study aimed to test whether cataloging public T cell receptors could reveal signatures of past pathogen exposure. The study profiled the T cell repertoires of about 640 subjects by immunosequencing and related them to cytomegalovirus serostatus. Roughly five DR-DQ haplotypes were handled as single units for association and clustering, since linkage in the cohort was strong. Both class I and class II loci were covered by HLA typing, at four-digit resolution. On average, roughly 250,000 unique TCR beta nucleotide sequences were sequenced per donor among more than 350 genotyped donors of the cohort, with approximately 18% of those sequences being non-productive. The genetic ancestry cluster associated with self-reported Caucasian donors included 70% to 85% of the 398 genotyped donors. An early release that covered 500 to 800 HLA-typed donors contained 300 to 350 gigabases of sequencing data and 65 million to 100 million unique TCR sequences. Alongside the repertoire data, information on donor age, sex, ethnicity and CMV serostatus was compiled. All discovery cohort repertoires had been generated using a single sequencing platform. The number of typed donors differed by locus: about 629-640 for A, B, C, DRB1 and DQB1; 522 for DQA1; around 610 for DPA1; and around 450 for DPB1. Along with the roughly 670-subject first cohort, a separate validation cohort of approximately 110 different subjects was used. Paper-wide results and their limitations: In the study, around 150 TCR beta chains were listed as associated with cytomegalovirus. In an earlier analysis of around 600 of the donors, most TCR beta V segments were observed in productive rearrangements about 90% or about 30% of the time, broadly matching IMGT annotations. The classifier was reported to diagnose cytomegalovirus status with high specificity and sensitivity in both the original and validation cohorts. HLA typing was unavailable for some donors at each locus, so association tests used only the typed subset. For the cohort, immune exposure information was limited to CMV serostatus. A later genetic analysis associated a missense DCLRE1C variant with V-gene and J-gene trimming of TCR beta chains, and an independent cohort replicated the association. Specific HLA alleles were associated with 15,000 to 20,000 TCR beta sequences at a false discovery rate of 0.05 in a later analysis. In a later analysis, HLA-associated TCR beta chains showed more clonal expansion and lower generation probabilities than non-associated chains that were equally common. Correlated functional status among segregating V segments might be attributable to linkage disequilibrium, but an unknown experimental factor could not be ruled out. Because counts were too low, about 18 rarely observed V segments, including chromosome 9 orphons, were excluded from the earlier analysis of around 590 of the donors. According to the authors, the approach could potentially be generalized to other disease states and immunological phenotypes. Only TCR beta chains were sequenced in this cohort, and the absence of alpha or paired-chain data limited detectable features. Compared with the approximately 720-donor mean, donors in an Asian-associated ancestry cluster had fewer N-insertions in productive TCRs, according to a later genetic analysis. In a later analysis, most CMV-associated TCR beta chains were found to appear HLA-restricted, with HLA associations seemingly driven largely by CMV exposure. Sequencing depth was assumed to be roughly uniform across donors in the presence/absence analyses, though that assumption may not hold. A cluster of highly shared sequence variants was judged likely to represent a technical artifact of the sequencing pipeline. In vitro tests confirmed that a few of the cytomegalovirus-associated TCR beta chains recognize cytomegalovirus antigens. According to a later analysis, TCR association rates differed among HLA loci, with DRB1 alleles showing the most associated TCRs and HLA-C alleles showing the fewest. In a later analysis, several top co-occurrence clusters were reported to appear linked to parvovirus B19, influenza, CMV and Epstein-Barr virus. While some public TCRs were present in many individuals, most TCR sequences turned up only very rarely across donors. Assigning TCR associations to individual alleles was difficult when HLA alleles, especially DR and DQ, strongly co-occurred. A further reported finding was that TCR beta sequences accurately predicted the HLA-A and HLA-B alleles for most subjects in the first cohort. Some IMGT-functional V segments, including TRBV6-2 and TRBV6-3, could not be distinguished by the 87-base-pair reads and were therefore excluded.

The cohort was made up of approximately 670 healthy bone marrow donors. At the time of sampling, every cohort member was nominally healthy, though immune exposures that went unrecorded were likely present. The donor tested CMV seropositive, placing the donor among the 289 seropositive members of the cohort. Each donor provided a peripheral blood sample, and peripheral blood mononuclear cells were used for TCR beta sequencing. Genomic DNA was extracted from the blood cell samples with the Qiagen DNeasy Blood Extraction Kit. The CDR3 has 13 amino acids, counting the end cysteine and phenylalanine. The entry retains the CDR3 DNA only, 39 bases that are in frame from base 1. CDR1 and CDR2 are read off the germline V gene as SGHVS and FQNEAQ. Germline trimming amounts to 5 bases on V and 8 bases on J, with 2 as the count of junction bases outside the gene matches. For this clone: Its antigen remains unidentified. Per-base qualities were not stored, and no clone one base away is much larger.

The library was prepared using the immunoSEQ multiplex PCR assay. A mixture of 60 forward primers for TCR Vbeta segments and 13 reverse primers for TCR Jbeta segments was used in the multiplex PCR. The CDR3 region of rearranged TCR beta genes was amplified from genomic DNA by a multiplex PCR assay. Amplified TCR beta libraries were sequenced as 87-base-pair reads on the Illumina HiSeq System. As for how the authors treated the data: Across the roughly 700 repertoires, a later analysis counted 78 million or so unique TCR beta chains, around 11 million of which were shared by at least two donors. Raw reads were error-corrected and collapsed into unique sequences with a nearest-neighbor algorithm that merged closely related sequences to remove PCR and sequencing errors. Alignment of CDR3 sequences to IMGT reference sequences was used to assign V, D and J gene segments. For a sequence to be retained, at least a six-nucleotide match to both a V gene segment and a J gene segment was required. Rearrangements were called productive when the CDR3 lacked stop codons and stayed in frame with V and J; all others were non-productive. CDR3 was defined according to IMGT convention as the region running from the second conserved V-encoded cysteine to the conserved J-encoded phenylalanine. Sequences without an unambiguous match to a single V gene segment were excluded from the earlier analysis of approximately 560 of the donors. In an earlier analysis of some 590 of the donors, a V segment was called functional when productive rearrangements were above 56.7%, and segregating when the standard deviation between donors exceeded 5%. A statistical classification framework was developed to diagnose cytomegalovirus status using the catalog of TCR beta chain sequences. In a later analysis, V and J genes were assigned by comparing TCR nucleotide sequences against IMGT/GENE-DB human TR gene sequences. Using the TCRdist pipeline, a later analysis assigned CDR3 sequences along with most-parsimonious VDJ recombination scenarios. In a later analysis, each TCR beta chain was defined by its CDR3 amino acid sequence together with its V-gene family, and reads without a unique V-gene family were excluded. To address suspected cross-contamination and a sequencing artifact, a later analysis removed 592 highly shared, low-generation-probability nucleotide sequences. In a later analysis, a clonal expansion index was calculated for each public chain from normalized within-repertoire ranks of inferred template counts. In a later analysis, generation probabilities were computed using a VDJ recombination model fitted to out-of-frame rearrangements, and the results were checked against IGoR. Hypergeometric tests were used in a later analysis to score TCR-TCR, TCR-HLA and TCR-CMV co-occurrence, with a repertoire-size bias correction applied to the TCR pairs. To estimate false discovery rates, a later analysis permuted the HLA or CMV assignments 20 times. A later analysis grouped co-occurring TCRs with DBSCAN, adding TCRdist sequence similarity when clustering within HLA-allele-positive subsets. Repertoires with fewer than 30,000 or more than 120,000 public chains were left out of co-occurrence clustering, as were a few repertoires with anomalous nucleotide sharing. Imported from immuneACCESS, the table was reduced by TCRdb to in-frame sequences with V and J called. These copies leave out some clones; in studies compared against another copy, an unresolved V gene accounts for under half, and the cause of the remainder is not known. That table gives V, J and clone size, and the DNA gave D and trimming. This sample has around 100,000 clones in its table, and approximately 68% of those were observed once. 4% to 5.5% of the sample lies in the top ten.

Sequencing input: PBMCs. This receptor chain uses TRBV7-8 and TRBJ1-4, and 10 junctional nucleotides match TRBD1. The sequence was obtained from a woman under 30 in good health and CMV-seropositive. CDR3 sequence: CASSRDRGEKLFF. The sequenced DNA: TGTGCCAGCAGCCGGGACAGGGGCGAAAAACTGTTTTTT.